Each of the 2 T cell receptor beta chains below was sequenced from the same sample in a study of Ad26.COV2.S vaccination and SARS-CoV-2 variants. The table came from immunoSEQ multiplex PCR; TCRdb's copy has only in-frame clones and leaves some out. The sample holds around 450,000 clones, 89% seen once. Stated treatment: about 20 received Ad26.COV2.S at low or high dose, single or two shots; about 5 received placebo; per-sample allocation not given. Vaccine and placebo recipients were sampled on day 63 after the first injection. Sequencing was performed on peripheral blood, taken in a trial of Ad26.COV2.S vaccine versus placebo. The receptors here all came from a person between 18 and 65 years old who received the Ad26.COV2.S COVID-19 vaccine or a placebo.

The CDR3 is CASGDQRGSYEQYF. CDR3 DNA sequence: TGTGCCAGCGGGGATCAGAGGGGATCCTACGAGCAGTACTTC. V usage is TRBV2 and J usage is TRBJ2-7, with D tentatively TRBD1 or TRBD2 (5 bases each). V was pared by 8 bases and J by 1 base, with 15 bases between. The length of the CDR3 is 14 residues. From germline, CDR1 is SNHLY and CDR2 FYNNEI.

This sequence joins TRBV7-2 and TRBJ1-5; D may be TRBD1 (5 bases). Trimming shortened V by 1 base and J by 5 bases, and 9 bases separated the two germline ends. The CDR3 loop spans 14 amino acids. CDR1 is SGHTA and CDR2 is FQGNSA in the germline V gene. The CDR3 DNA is TGTGCCAGCAGCTTAGGGGCGGGGGATCAGCCCCAGCATTTT. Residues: CASSLGAGDQPQHF.